A single sample is the source of the 5 T cell receptor beta chains below, sequenced in a study of T cell responses to AZD1222 COVID-19 vaccine (dated by TCRdb to about 2021). The time point label of this sample denotes: about 28 days (+/-7) after the second vaccine dose. The library was obtained by the immunoSEQ multiplex PCR assay. Held by TCRdb, this immuneACCESS table contains in-frame sequences only and omits some clones. Under half of the omission traces to an unresolved V gene where checked; the cause of the rest is unknown. Counted in this sample were 90,000 to 100,000 clones; roughly 90% of them appeared once. The ten largest clones take up around a sixth of the sample. Specimen: peripheral blood, collected 28 days after the second AZD1222 dose. These receptors were obtained from an adult who received the AZD1222 COVID-19 vaccine.

The chain has TRBV7-8 and TRBJ2-6, with D uncertain. The ends were cut back, 3 bases at V and 0 bases at J, with 21 bases in the middle. Germline assignment: CDR1 SGHVS and CDR2 FQNEAQ. This CDR3 region has 20 residues. The CDR3 DNA reads as TGTGCCAGCAGCTTCCGACCTCCCTCGCAGGACCTCTCTGGGGCCAACGTCCTGACTTTC. Encoded protein: CASSFRPPSQDLSGANVLTF.

In its sample, this clone was seen a few times. The chain combines TRBV19 with TRBJ1-2, with a tentative D call TRBD1 (6 bases). The CDR3 length is 12 residues. Deletions cut 10 bases from V and 4 bases from J, with 13 bases between. Germline-derived CDR1 and CDR2 are LNHDA and SQIVND (reference sequence). CDR3 in amino acids: CAIRQVPYGYTF. CDR3 DNA sequence: TGTGCCATACGACAGGTCCCCTATGGCTACACCTTC. The whole variable domain, filled in from reference TRBV19 and TRBJ1-2, reads DGGITQSPKYLFRKEGQNVTLSCEQNLNHDAMYWYRQDPGQGLRLIYYSQIVNDFQKGDIAEGYSVSREKKESFPLTVTSAQKNPTAFYLCAIRQVPYGYTFGSGTRLTVV.

The gene calls are TRBV19 and TRBJ1-4; D is unclear. There are 11 residues in the CDR3. Trimming took off 7 bases at V and 7 bases at J, with 7 bases between the two ends. In germline, CDR1 is LNHDA, CDR2 SQIVND (reference sequence). The CDR3 reads CASMTGEKLFF. The CDR3 DNA reads as TGTGCCAGTATGACGGGTGAAAAACTGTTTTTT.

This clone was counted a single time. CDR3 region: CATSGQNSNQPQHF. CDR3 DNA sequence: TGTGCCACCTCGGGACAGAATAGCAATCAGCCCCAGCATTTT. The chain has TRBV15 and TRBJ1-5; 7 positions agree with TRBD1. Trimming at V came to 8 bases and at J to 0 bases, leaving 4 bases not matched to a gene. This CDR3 is 14 amino acids long. CDR1 is LNHNV, CDR2 YYDKDF, per germline (reference sequence).

The rearrangement joins TRBV6-2 or TRBV6-3 to TRBJ2-3; D call uncertain. Germline assignment: CDR1 MNHEY and CDR2 SVGEGT. The V end lost 2 bases, the J end lost 2 bases, and 8 bases lay between the germline ends. This CDR3 spans 14 amino acids. CDR3 nucleotide sequence: TGTGCCAGCAGTTACCTGGCCTTCACAGATACGCAGTATTTT. This sequence encodes CASSYLAFTDTQYF.